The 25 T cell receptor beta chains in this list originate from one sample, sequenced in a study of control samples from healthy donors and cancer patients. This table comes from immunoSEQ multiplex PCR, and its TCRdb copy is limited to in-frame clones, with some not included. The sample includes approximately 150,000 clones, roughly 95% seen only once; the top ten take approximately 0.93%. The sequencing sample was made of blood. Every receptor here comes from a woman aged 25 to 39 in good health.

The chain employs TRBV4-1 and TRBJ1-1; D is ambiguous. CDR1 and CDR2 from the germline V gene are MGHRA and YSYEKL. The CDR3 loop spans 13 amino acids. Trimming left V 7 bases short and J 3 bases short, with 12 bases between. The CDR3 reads CASTPPGDTEAFF. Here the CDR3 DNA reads TGCGCCAGCACCCCCCCGGGTGACACTGAAGCTTTCTTT.

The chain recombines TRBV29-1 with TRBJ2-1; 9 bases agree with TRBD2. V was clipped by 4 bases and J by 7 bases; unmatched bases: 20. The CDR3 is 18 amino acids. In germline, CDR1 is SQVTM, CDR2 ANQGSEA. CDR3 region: CSVGRRVPREGLRNEQFF. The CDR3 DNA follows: TGCAGCGTTGGCCGCAGGGTGCCGCGGGAGGGCCTTCGGAATGAGCAGTTCTTC.

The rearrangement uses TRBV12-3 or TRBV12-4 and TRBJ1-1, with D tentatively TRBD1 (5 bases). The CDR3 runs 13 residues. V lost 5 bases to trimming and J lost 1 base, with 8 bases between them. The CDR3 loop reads CASSVGQNTEAFF. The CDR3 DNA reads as TGTGCCAGCAGTGTAGGACAGAACACTGAAGCTTTCTTT.

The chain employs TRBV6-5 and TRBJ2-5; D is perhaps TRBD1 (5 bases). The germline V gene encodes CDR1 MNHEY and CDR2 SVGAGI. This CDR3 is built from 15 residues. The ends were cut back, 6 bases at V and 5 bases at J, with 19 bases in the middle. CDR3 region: CASSYNRGVGETQYF. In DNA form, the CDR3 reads TGTGCCAGCAGCTACAATAGGGGTGTCGGGGAGACCCAGTACTTC.

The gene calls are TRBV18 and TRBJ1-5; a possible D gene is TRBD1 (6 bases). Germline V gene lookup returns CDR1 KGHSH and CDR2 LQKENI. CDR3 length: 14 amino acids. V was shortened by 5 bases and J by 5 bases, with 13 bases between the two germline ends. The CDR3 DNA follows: TGTGCCAGCTCAGGGAATAACAGGGATCAGCCCCAGCATTTT. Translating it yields CASSGNNRDQPQHF.

The CDR3 region is CASSKTSGSTDTQYF. The CDR3 coding sequence is TGCGCCAGCAGCAAAACTAGCGGTAGCACAGATACGCAGTATTTT. This chain joins TRBV5-1 and TRBJ2-3; the match to TRBD2 covers 8 bases. Per germline, CDR1 SGHRS and CDR2 YFSETQ. With 4 bases clipped from V and 0 bases from J, the junction kept 4 bases outside the gene matches. The CDR3 totals 15 residues.

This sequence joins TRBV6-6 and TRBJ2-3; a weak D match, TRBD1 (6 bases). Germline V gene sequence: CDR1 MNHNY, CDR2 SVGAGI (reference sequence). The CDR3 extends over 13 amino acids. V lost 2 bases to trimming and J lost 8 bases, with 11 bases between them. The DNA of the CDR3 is TGTGCCAGCAGTTACGGGGCCAGGGGTACGCAGTATTTT. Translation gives CASSYGARGTQYF.

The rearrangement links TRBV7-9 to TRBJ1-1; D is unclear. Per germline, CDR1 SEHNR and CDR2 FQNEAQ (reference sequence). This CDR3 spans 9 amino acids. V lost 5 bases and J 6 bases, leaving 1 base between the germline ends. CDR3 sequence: CASSAEAFF. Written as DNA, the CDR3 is TGTGCCAGCAGCGCTGAAGCTTTCTTT.

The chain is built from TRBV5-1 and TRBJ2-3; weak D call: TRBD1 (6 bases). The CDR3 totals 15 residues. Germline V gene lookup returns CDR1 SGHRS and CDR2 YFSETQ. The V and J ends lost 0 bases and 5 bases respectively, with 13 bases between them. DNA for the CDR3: TGCGCCAGCAGCTTGGTAGGGGGAGTCGGAGATACGCAGTATTTT. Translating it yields CASSLVGGVGDTQYF.

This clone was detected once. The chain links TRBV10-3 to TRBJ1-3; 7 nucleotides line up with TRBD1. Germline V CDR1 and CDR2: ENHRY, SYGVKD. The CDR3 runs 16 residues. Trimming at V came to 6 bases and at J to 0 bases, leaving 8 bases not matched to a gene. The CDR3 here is CAIRTGALSSGNTIYF. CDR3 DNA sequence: TGTGCCATCAGAACAGGGGCCCTGAGCTCTGGAAACACCATATATTTT.

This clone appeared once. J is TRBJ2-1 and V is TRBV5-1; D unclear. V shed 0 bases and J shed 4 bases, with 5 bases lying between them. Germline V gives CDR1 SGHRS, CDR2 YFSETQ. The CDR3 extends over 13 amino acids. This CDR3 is CASSLDTYNEQFF. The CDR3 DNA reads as TGCGCCAGCAGCTTGGACACTTACAATGAGCAGTTCTTC.

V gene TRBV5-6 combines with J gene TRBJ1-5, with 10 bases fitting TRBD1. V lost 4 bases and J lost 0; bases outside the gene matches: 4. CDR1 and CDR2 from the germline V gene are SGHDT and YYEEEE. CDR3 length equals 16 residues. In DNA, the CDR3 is TGTGCCAGCAGCGCTAGACAGGGGGCTAGCAATCAGCCCCAGCATTTT. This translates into CASSARQGASNQPQHF.

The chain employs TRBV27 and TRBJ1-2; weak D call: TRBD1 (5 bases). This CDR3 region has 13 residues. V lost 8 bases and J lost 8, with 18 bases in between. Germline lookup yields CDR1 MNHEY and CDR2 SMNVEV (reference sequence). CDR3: CASGTGHLSGYTF. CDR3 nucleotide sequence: TGTGCCAGCGGAACAGGACACCTCAGCGGCTACACCTTC.

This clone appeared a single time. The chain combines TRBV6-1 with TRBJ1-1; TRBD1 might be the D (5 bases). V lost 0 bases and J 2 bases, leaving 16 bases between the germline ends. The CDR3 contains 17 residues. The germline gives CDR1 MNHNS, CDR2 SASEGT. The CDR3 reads CASSEAAGLHSNTEAFF. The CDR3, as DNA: TGTGCCAGCAGTGAAGCGGCGGGGCTGCATTCCAACACTGAAGCTTTCTTT.

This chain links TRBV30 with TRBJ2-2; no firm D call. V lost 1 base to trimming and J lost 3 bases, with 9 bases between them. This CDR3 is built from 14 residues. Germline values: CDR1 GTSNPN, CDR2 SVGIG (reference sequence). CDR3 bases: TGTGCCTGGAGTGAGGGTTCCGACACCGGGGAGCTGTTTTTT. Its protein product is CAWSEGSDTGELFF.

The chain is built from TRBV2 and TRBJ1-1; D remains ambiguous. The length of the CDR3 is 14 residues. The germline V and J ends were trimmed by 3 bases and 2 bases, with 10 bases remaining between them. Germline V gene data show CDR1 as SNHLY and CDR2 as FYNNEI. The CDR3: CASSDWTENTEAFF. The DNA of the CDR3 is TGTGCCAGCAGTGATTGGACTGAAAACACTGAAGCTTTCTTT. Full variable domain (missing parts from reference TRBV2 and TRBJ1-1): EPEVTQTPSHQVTQMGQEVILRCVPISNHLYFYWYRQILGQKVEFLVSFYNNEISEKSEIFDDQFSVERPDGSNFTLKIRSTKLEDSAMYFCASSDWTENTEAFFGQGTRLTVV.

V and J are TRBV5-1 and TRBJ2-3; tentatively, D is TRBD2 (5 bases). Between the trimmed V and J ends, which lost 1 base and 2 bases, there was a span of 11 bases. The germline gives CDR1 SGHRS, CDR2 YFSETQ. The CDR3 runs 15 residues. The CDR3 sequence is CASSLRVRDTDTQYF. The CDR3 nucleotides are TGCGCCAGCAGCTTGAGGGTCCGGGACACAGATACGCAGTATTTT.

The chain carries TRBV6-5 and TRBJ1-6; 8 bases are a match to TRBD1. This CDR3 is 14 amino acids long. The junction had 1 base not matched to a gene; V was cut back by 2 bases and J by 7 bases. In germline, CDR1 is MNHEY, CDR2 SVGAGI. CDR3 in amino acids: CASSYRDRNSPLHF. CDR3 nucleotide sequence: TGTGCCAGCAGTTACAGGGACAGGAATTCACCCCTCCACTTT.

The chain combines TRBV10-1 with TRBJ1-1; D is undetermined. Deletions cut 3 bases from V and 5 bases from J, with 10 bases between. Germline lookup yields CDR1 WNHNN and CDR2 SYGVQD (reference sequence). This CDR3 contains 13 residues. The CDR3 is CASSDVLGTEAFF. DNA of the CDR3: TGCGCCAGCAGTGACGTCTTGGGGACTGAAGCTTTCTTT.

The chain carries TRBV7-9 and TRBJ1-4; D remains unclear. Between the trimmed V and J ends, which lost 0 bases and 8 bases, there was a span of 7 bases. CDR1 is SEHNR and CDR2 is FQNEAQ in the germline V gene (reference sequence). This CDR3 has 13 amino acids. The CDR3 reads CASSLAVDEKLFF. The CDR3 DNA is TGTGCCAGCAGCTTAGCGGTCGACGAAAAACTGTTTTTT.

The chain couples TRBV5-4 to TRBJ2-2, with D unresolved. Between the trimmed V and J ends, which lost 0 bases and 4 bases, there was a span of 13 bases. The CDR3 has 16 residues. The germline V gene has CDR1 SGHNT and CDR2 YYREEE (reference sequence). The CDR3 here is CASSLANGGPTGELFF. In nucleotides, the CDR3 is TGTGCCAGCAGCTTGGCTAATGGTGGCCCCACCGGGGAGCTGTTTTTT.

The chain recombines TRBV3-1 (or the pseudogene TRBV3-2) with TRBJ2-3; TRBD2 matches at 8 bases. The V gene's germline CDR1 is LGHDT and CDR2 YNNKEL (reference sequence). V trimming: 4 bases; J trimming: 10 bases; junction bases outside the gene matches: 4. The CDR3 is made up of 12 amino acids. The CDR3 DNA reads TGTGCCAGCAGCCCCGGGGGGGCGGCGCAGTATTTT. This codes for CASSPGGAAQYF.

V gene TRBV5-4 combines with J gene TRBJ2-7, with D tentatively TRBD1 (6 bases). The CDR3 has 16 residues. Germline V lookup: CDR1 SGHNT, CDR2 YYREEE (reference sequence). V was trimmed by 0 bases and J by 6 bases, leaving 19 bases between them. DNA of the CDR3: TGTGCCAGCAGCTTGGAAGGCAGGGGTAAAGGCGGCGAGCAGTACTTC. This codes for CASSLEGRGKGGEQYF.

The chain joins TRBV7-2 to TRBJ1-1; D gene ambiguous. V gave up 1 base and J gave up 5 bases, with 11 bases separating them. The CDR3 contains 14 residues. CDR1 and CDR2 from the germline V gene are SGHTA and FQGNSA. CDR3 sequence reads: CASSLVGSGTEAFF. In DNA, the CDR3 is TGTGCCAGCAGCTTAGTAGGTTCCGGGACTGAAGCTTTCTTT.

The CDR3 sequence: CASGDLLDNEQFF. CDR3 sequence (DNA): TGTGCCAGCGGTGATCTCCTCGACAATGAGCAGTTCTTC. This sequence joins TRBV7-2 and TRBJ2-1; D unresolved. Germline CDR1 and CDR2: SGHTA and FQGNSA. The V end was cut by 8 bases, the J end by 5 bases, with 13 bases between. The CDR3 runs to 13 residues. Full variable domain (rest looked up from reference TRBV7-2 and TRBJ2-1): GAGVSQSPSNKVTEKGKDVELRCDPISGHTALYWYRQSLGQGLEFLIYFQGNSAPDKSGLPSDRFSAERTGGSVSTLTIQRTQQEDSAVYLCASGDLLDNEQFFGPGTRLTVL.